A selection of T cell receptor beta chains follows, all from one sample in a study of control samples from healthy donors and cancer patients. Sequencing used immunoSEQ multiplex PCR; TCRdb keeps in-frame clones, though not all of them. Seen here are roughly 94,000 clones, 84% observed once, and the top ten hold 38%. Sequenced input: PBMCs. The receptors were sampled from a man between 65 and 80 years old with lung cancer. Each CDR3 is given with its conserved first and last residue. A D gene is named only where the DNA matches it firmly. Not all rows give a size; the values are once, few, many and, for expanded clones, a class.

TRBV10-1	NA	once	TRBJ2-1	TGCGCCAGCAGTGGGTACAATGAGCAGTTCTTC	CASSGYNEQFF
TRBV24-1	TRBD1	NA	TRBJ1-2	TGTGCCACCAGTACGACAGGGGTAGGAGGCTACACCTTC	CATSTTGVGGYTF
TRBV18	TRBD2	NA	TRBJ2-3	TGTGCCAGCTCACCAAGGACTAGCGGGGGGGCCCTTCGGGACACAGATACGCAGTATTTT	CASSPRTSGGALRDTDTQYF
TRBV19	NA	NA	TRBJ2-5	TGTGCCAGTAGACCACGCAGGGGAGGGCAAGAGACCCAGTACTTC	CASRPRRGGQETQYF
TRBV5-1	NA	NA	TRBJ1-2	TGCGCCAGCAGCTTGGCCGGATTGGGGGAAAGTGGCTACACCTTC	CASSLAGLGESGYTF
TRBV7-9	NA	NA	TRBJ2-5	TGTGCCAGCAGCCGATCAGGGGCTCTCCAAGAGACCCAGTACTTC	CASSRSGALQETQYF
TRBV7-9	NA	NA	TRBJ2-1	TGTGCCAGCAGCTTGTGGACCTCTCCGGACAATCGGTTCTTC	CASSLWTSPDNRFF
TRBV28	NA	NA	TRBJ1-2	TGTGCCAGCAGTTTATCGGGTAGGAACTATGGCTACACCTTC	CASSLSGRNYGYTF
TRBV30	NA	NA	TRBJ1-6	TGTGCCTGGAGGAAGGGACTCGCCCTTAATTCACCCCTCCACTTT	CAWRKGLALNSPLHF
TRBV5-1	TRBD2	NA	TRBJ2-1	TGCGCCAGCAGCTTGGGGGCGGGGGGGCCGGAGGAGCAGTTCTTC	CASSLGAGGPEEQFF
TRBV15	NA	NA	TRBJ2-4	TGTGCCACCAGCAGGGCAGGACTAGCCAAAAACATTCAGTACTTC	CATSRAGLAKNIQYF
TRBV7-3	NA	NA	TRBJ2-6	TGTGCCAGCAGCCTACTCGCTGGGGCCAACGTCCTGACTTTC	CASSLLAGANVLTF
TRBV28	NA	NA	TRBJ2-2	TGTGCCAGCAGAAGGACAAGAGGATTTTATGGGGAGCTGTTTTTT	CASRRTRGFYGELFF
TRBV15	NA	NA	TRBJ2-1	TGTGCCACCAGCAGAGACTTTTACAATGAGCAGTTCTTC	CATSRDFYNEQFF
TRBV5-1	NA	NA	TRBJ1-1	TGCGCCAGCAGCTTGGGGGGCGAGGGCACTGAAGCTTTCTTT	CASSLGGEGTEAFF
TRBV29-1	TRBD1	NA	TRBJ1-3	TGCAGCTGGACAGGGACTTCCCCAAACACCATATATTTT	CSWTGTSPNTIYF
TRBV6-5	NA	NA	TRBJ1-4	TGTGCCAGCAGAACCCCTTCTCCAGGGGAAAAACTGTTTTTT	CASRTPSPGEKLFF
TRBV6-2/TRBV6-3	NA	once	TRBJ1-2	TGTGCCAGCAGTGGAAAACAGGGTGGCTATGGCTACACCTTC	CASSGKQGGYGYTF
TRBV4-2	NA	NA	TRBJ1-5	TGTGCCAGCAGCCTAACAGGGTATCAGCCCCAGCATTTT	CASSLTGYQPQHF
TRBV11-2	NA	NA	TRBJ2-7	TGTGCCAGCAGCTTAGTGGGGAAATACGAGCAGTACTTC	CASSLVGKYEQYF
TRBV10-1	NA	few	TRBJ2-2	TGCGCCAGCAGGAGCGGGACAACGAACACCGGGGAGCTGTTTTTT	CASRSGTTNTGELFF
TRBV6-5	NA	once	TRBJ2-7	TGTGCCAGCACCCCCGCACAGGGGAGGAGGCAGTACTTC	CASTPAQGRRQYF
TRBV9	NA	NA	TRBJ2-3	TGTGCCAGCAGCGTGGGGGGCAGGGATTTCACAGATACGCAGTATTTT	CASSVGGRDFTDTQYF
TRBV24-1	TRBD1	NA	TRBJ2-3	TGTGCCACCAGTGATTTGGGGACAGGGACAGATACGCAGTATTTT	CATSDLGTGTDTQYF
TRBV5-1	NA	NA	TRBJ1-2	TGCGCCAGCAGCCAAACCCCTGACTATGGCTACACCTTC	CASSQTPDYGYTF